A single sample is the source of the 17 T cell receptor beta chains below, sequenced in a study of T cell responses to AZD1222 COVID-19 vaccine (dated by TCRdb to 2020 to 2022). Library creation used the immunoSEQ multiplex PCR assay. TCRdb mirrors the immuneACCESS table, restricted to in-frame sequences. Some clones are absent from its copies; in checked studies, under half trace to an unresolved V gene, and the reason for the others is unknown. This sample lists over 95,000 clones; roughly 90% were detected once. The top ten hold approximately 15% of the sample. Reading the label with the study, this specimen's time point is: about 28 days (+/-7) after the second vaccine dose. This specimen consisted of peripheral blood, obtained 28 days after the second AZD1222 dose. These receptors were taken from an adult who received the AZD1222 COVID-19 vaccine.

The table lists this clone with a count of one. Here the CDR3 reads CASSLPKGLAGSRPGELFF. CDR3 sequence (DNA): TGCGCCAGCAGCCTTCCCAAGGGGCTAGCGGGCTCCCGCCCCGGGGAGCTGTTTTTT. The chain recombines TRBV4-1 with TRBJ2-2; 8 bases are a match to TRBD2. CDR3 length: 19 residues. With 4 bases clipped from V and 6 bases from J, the junction kept 19 bases outside the gene matches. The germline CDR1 and CDR2 sequences are MGHRA and YSYEKL.

This chain connects TRBV3-1 (or the pseudogene TRBV3-2) to TRBJ2-3; D uncertain. Trimming stripped 2 bases from V and 6 bases from J, with 18 bases between. Germline assignment: CDR1 LGHDT and CDR2 YNNKEL (reference sequence). CDR3 length equals 16 residues. The chain's CDR3 is CASSQHTGGRSDTQYF. The CDR3, as DNA: TGTGCCAGCAGCCAACATACTGGCGGTCGTTCGGATACGCAGTATTTT.

V and J are TRBV7-8 and TRBJ2-3, with a weak D call TRBD2 (6 bases). Trimming took 5 bases from V and 3 from J, leaving 15 bases between them. CDR3 length equals 15 residues. Germline lookup yields CDR1 SGHVS and CDR2 FQNEAQ. The CDR3, as DNA: TGTGCCAGCAGCAAAACGGGACTCGGAACAGATACGCAGTATTTT. The encoded protein is CASSKTGLGTDTQYF.

The DNA of the CDR3 is TGCGCCAGCAGCTTGACAGTGAGTGGTAGGAATTCACCCCTCCACTTT. Protein sequence: CASSLTVSGRNSPLHF. This rearrangement joins TRBV5-1 to TRBJ1-6; no definite D call. This CDR3 is built from 16 residues. Germline CDR1 is SGHRS and CDR2 is YFSETQ. Trimming left V 1 base short and J 7 bases short, with 15 bases between.

This clone was observed once. The CDR3 loop is CASSLRQVNSNQPQHF. The CDR3, as DNA: TGTGCCAGCAGCTTAAGACAGGTAAATAGCAATCAGCCCCAGCATTTT. This rearrangement joins TRBV7-3 to TRBJ1-5; possibly TRBD1 for D (6 bases). Germline-derived CDR1 and CDR2 are SGHTA and FQGTGA. The CDR3 length is 16 residues. Trimming took 1 base from V and 0 from J, leaving 10 bases between them.

The J gene is TRBJ1-4, the V gene TRBV27; D possibly corresponds to TRBD1 (6 bases). Germline CDR1 MNHEY, CDR2 SMNVEV (reference sequence). The CDR3 consists of 14 residues. Trimming left V 10 bases short and J 8 bases short, with 20 bases between. CDR3 protein: CATNPRGAGEKLFF. In DNA, the CDR3 is TGTGCCACCAACCCTCGGGGGGCAGGCGAAAAACTGTTTTTT.

This chain uses TRBV11-2 with TRBJ1-2, with D possibly being TRBD1 (5 bases). Germline V gives CDR1 SGHAT, CDR2 FQNNGV. The CDR3 length is 16 residues. Deletions cut 5 bases from V and 2 bases from J, with 18 bases between. The DNA of the CDR3 is TGTGCCAGCAGCCTACTCATCGGGGGATCGAACTATGGCTACACCTTC. Translating gives CASSLLIGGSNYGYTF.

The V call is TRBV6-4, the J call TRBJ1-4; D not certain. CDR3 length: 16 residues. Germline CDR1 is MRHNA and CDR2 is SNTAGT. The DNA for the CDR3 is TGTGCTCTAGCCGGGCAGAAACTAACAACTAATGAAAAACTGTTTTTT. It translates to CALAGQKLTTNEKLFF.

The J gene is TRBJ1-5, the V gene TRBV6-5; no definite D call. The germline gives CDR1 MNHEY, CDR2 SVGAGI. V was shortened by 6 bases and J by 0 bases, with 9 bases between the two germline ends. The CDR3 covers 14 residues. The CDR3 sequence: CASSDPYSNQPQHF. CDR3 bases: TGTGCCAGCAGCGACCCGTATAGCAATCAGCCCCAGCATTTT.

The V call is TRBV27, the J call TRBJ2-3; D not resolved. Trimming removed 3 bases at V and 3 bases at J, with 22 bases between. This CDR3 has 18 residues. Germline loops: CDR1 MNHEY, CDR2 SMNVEV (reference sequence). DNA of the CDR3: TGTGCCAGCAGTTTCCTATCGGCGGCCGCGATGGGGACAGATACGCAGTATTTT. Translated, it gives CASSFLSAAAMGTDTQYF.

This chain uses TRBV7-8 with TRBJ1-2, with D perhaps matching TRBD1 (5 bases). The CDR3 runs to 17 residues. In germline, CDR1 is SGHVS, CDR2 FQNEAQ. With 0 bases removed from V and 4 bases from J, the gap between germline ends came to 18 bases. The CDR3: CASSLAKEVVGGYGYTF. In DNA, the CDR3 is TGTGCCAGCAGCTTAGCGAAAGAAGTAGTGGGGGGCTATGGCTACACCTTC.

The chain couples TRBV3-1 (or the pseudogene TRBV3-2) to TRBJ1-1, with a possible D match to TRBD1 (5 bases). The V and J ends lost 1 base and 8 bases respectively, with 8 bases between them. Germline V gene data show CDR1 as LGHDT and CDR2 as YNNKEL (reference sequence). This CDR3 comprises 12 residues. CDR3 coding DNA: TGTGCCAGCAGCCAAGGGTGGGGCGAAGCTTTCTTT. Residues: CASSQGWGEAFF.

V gene TRBV7-2 combines with J gene TRBJ1-5; D unresolved. Germline CDR1 reads SGHTA; CDR2 reads FQGNSA. This CDR3 has 15 residues. With 2 bases removed from V and 4 bases from J, the gap between germline ends came to 12 bases. CDR3 coding DNA: TGTGCCAGCAGCTTACAACGTGGGGAGAATCAGCCCCAGCATTTT. It specifies CASSLQRGENQPQHF.

To note about this clone: Other nucleotide sequences from this sample produce the same CDR3. V and J are TRBV24-1 and TRBJ2-7; D not resolved. This CDR3 has 11 residues. CDR1 is KGHDR, CDR2 SFDVKD, per germline. Trimming removed 2 bases at V and 4 bases at J, with 2 bases between. The CDR3 DNA reads TGTGCCACCAGTGATTCTTACGAGCAGTACTTC. Its translation: CATSDSYEQYF.

This chain connects TRBV5-1 to TRBJ1-1; 9 bases are shared with TRBD1. CDR3 length: 16 amino acids. Germline trimming cut 4 bases from V and 4 bases from J; bases unmatched to any gene: 11. The germline V gene encodes CDR1 SGHRS and CDR2 YFSETQ. The CDR3 reads CASSRSTGQGGTEAFF. CDR3 nucleotides: TGCGCCAGCAGCCGATCCACGGGACAGGGAGGCACTGAAGCTTTCTTT.

V gene TRBV5-1 combines with J gene TRBJ2-5; D is unclear. V was clipped by 4 bases and J by 3 bases, with 16 bases between them. The CDR3 totals 15 residues. CDR1 is SGHRS, CDR2 YFSETQ, per germline. The CDR3 bases are TGCGCCAGCAGCCCTCCGCCGGTAAGTAAAGAGACCCAGTACTTC. Translated, it gives CASSPPPVSKETQYF.

J is TRBJ1-6 and V is TRBV5-4; tentatively, D is TRBD1 (5 bases). Trimming cost V 1 base and J 0 bases, with 11 bases left between them. The CDR3 has 17 residues. The V gene's germline CDR1 is SGHNT and CDR2 YYREEE (reference sequence). The CDR3 nucleotides read TGTGCCAGCAGCTTGAGGCCAGGGAGCTCCTATAATTCACCCCTCCACTTT. Its protein product is CASSLRPGSSYNSPLHF.